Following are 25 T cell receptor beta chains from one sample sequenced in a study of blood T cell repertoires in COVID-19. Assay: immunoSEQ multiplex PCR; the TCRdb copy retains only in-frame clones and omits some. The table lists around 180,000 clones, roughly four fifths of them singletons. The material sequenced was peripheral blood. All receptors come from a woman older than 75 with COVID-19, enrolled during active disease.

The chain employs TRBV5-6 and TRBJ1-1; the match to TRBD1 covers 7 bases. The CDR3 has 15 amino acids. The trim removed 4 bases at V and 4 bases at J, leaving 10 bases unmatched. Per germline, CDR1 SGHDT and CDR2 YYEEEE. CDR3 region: CASSLIRQGGTEAFF. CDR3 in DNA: TGTGCCAGCAGCCTGATAAGACAGGGAGGCACTGAAGCTTTCTTT.

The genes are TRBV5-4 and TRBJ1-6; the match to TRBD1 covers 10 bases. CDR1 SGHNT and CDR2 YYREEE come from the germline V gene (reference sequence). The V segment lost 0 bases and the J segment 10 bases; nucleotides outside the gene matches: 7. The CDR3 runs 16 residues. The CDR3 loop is CASSLARDRGESPLHF. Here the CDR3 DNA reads TGTGCCAGCAGCTTGGCAAGGGACAGGGGAGAATCACCCCTCCACTTT.

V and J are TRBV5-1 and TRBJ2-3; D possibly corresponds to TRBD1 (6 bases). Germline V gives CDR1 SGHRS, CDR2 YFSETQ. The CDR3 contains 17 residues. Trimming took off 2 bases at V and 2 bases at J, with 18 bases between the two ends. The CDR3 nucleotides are TGCGCCAGCAGCTTAGGCCCAGGGACACCACACACAGATACGCAGTATTTT. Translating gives CASSLGPGTPHTDTQYF.

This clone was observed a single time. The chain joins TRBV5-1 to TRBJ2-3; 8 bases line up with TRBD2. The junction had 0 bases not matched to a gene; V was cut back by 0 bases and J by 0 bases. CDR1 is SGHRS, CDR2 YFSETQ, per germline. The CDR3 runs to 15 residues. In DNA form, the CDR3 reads TGCGCCAGCAGCTTGGTAGCGGGGAGCACAGATACGCAGTATTTT. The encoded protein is CASSLVAGSTDTQYF.

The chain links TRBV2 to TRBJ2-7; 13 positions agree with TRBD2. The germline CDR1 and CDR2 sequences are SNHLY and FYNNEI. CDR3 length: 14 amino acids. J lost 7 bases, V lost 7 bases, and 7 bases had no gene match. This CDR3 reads CASMRLAGGYEQYF. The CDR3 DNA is TGTGCCAGCATGAGACTAGCGGGGGGATATGAGCAGTACTTC.

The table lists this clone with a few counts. CDR3 in amino acids: CASSETTGRGIEQFF. CDR3 sequence (DNA): TGTGCCAGCAGTGAAACAACAGGGAGAGGGATTGAGCAGTTCTTC. The chain has TRBV6-1 and TRBJ2-1; a weak D match, TRBD1 (6 bases). Germline CDR1 is MNHNS and CDR2 is SASEGT. The V end was cut by 2 bases, the J end by 9 bases, with 17 bases between. The CDR3 covers 15 residues.

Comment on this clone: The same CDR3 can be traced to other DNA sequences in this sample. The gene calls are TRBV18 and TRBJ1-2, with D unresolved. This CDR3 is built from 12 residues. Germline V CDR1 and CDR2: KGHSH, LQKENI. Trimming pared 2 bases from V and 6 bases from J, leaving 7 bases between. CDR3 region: CASSPSGDGYTF. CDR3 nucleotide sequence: TGTGCCAGCTCACCATCCGGGGATGGCTACACCTTC.

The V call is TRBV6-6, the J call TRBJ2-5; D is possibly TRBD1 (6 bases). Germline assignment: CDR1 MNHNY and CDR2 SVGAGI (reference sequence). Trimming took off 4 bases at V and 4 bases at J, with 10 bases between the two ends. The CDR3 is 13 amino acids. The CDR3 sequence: CASSSLGAETQYF. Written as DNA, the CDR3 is TGTGCCAGCAGTTCTCTGGGGGCAGAGACCCAGTACTTC.

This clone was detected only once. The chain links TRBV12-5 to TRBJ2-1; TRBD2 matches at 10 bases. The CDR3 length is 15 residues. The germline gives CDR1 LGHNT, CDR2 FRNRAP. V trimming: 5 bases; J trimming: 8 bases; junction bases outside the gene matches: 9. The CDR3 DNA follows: TGTGCTAGTGGTCAGATTAGCGGGGGGCTGGATGAGCAGTTCTTC. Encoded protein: CASGQISGGLDEQFF.

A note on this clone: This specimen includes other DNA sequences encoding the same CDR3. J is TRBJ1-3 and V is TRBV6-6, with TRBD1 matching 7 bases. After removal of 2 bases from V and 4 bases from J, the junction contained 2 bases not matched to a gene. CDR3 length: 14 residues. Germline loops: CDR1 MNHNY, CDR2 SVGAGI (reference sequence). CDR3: CASSYRDRGNTIYF. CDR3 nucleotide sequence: TGTGCCAGCAGTTACCGGGACAGAGGAAACACCATATATTTT.

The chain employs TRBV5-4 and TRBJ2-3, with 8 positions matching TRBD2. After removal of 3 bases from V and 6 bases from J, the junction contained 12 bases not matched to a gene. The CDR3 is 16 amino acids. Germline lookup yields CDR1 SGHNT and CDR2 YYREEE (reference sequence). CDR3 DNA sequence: TGTGCCAGCAGCTCGCCGGGGCGCGGGGGGTCGGATACGCAGTATTTT. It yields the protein CASSSPGRGGSDTQYF.

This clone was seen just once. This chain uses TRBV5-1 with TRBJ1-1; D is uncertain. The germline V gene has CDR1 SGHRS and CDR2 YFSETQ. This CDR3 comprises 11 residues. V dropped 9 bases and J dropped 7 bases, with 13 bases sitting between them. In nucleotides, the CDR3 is TGCGCCACCCGGGGTTCTGGTGAAGCTTTCTTT. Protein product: CATRGSGEAFF.

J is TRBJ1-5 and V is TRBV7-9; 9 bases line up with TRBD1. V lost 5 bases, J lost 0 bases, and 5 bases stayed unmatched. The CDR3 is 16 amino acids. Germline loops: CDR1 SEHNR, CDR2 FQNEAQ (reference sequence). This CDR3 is CASSRQGGHSNQPQHF. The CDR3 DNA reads TGTGCCAGCAGCCGACAGGGGGGTCATAGCAATCAGCCCCAGCATTTT.

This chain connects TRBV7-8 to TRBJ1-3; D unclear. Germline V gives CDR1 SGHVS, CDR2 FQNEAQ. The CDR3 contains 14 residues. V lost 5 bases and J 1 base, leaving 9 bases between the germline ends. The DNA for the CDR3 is TGTGCCAGCAGCCCAGATTTTTCTGGAAACACCATATATTTT. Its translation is CASSPDFSGNTIYF.

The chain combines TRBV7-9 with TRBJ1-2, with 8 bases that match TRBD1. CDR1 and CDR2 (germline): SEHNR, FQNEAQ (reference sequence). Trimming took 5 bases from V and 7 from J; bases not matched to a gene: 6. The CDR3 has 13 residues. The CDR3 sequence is CASSQGAEGGYTF. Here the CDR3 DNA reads TGTGCCAGCAGCCAGGGGGCGGAGGGTGGCTACACCTTC.

In DNA, the CDR3 is TGTGCCACCGGGACTAGCGGGAGGGCCATCGGCAATGAGCAGTTCTTC. This translates into CATGTSGRAIGNEQFF. The chain joins TRBV27 to TRBJ2-1, with 16 nucleotides matching TRBD2. CDR1 MNHEY and CDR2 SMNVEV come from the germline V gene (reference sequence). The CDR3 length is 16 residues. Trimming took 10 bases from V and 6 from J; bases not matched to a gene: 9.

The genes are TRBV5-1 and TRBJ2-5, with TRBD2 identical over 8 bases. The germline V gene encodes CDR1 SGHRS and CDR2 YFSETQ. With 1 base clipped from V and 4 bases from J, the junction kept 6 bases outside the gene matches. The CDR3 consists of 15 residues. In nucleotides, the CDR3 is TGCGCCAGCAGCTTGTTTAGCGGGGTGGCAGAGACCCAGTACTTC. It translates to CASSLFSGVAETQYF.

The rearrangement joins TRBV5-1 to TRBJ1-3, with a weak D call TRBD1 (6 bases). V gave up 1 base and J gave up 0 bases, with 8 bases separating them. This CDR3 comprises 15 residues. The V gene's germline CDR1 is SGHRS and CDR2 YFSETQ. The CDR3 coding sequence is TGCGCCAGCAGCTTGCAGGGGAGCTCTGGAAACACCATATATTTT. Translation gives CASSLQGSSGNTIYF.

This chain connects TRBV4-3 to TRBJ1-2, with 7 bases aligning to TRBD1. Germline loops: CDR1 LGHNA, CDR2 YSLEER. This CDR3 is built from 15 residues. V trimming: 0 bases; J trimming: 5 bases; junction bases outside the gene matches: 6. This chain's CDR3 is CASSQEEGAAYGYTF. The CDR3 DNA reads TGCGCCAGCAGCCAAGAAGAGGGGGCGGCGTATGGCTACACCTTC.

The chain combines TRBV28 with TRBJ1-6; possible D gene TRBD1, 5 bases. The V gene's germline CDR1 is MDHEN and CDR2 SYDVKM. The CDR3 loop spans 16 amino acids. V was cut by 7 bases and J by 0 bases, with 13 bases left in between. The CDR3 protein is CASKGVAYSYNSPLHF. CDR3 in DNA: TGTGCCAGCAAAGGGGTGGCGTACTCCTATAATTCACCCCTCCACTTT. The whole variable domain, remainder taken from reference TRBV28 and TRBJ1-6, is DVKVTQSSRYLVKRTGEKVFLECVQDMDHENMFWYRQDPGLGLRLIYFSYDVKMKEKGDIPEGYSVSREKKERFSLILESASTNQTSMYLCASKGVAYSYNSPLHFGNGTRLTVT.

The CDR3 region is CASSLDMFYQPQHF. The CDR3 DNA reads as TGTGCCAGCAGTTTGGACATGTTTTATCAGCCCCAGCATTTT. The rearrangement joins TRBV6-6 to TRBJ1-5; a possible D gene is TRBD1 (5 bases). The V gene lost 4 bases and the J gene lost 5 bases, with 12 bases spanning the gap. The CDR3 length is 14 residues. Germline CDR1 MNHNY, CDR2 SVGAGI (reference sequence).

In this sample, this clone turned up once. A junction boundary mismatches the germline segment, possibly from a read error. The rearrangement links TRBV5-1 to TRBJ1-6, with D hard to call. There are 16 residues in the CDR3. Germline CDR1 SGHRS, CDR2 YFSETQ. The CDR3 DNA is TGCGCCAGCAGCTTGGTGGCGGTCTCCAATAATTCACCCCTCCACTTT. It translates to CASSLVAVSNNSPLHF.

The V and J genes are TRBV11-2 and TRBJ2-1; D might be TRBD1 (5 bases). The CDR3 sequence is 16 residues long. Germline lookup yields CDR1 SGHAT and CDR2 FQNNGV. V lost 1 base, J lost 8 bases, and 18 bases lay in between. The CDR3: CASSLAARATSDEQFF. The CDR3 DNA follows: TGTGCCAGCAGCTTAGCTGCCAGGGCCACTTCTGATGAGCAGTTCTTC. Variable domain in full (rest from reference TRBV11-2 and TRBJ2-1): EAGVAQSPRYKIIEKRQSVAFWCNPISGHATLYWYQQILGQGPKLLIQFQNNGVVDDSQLPKDRFSAERLKGVDSTLKIQPAKLEDSAVYLCASSLAARATSDEQFFGPGTRLTVL.

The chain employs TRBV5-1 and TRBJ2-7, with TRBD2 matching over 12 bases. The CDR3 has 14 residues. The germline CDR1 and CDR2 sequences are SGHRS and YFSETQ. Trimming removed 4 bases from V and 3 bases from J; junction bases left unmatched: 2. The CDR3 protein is CASSRTSGIYEQYF. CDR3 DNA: TGCGCCAGCAGCCGGACTAGCGGGATCTACGAGCAGTACTTC.

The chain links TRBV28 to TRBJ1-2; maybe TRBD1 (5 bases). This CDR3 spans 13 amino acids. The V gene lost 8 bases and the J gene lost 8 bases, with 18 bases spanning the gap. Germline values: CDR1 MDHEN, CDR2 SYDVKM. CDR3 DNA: TGTGCCAGCCTCACGGGACTTACTGTGGGCTACACCTTC. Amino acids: CASLTGLTVGYTF.